The present T cell receptor (beta chain) was sequenced within a study of chemoradiotherapy in HPV16-positive cancers. Assay: immunoSEQ multiplex PCR; the TCRdb copy retains only in-frame clones and omits some. The table records about 8,600 clones, around three quarters of them present only once. Germline lookup yields CDR1 KGHSH and CDR2 LQKENI. V lost 0 bases, J lost 3 bases, and 3 bases stayed unmatched. The CDR3 length is 15 residues. This clone was counted once. The TCR comes from a human donor with HPV-associated anogenital cancer. This specimen was acquired from a patient who underwent chemoradiotherapy. V gene TRBV18 combines with J gene TRBJ2-7; the match to TRBD1 covers 9 bases. The CDR3: CASSPPGQGSYEQYF. The CDR3 region has the DNA TGTGCCAGCTCACCACCGGGACAGGGTAGCTACGAGCAGTACTTC.